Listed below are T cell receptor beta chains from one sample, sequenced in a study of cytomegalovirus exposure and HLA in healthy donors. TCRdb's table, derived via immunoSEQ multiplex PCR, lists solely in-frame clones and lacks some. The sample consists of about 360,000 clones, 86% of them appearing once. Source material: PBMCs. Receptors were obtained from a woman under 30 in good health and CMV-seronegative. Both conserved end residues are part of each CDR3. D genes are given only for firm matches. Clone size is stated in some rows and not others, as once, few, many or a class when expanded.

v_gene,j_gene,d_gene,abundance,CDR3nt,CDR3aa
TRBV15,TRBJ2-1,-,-,TGTGCCACCAGCAGAGATCGCAGTTTTAATGAGCAGTTCTTC,CATSRDRSFNEQFF
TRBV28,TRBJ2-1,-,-,TGTGCCAGCAGTCTCCCTGCTAGACAGCGGCAGTTCTTC,CASSLPARQRQFF
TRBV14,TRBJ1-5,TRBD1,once,TGTGCCAGCAGCCAAGGGGGGACAGGAGGCCAGCCCCAGCATTTT,CASSQGGTGGQPQHF
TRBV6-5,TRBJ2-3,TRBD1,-,TGTGCCAGCAGTTGGGACAGGGGTAGCACAGATACGCAGTATTTT,CASSWDRGSTDTQYF
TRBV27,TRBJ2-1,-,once,TGTGCCAGCAGTTCCGACGGGGGTGAGCAGTTCTTC,CASSSDGGEQFF
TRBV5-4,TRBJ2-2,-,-,TGTGCCAGCACGGCTAGTAGCGGCCACACCGGGGAGCTGTTTTTT,CASTASSGHTGELFF
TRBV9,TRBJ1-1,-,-,TGTGCCAGCAGCGTAGGTCCCCTTCGGGGTGGGGGGACTGAAGCTTTCTTT,CASSVGPLRGGGTEAFF
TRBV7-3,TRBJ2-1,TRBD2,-,TGTGCCAGCAGCCAACTAGCGGCCTCCTACAATGAGCAGTTCTTC,CASSQLAASYNEQFF
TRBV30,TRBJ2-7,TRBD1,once,TGTGCCGGCAGAACGGGACAGGCATCCTACGAGCAGTACTTC,CAGRTGQASYEQYF
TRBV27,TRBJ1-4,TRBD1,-,TGTGCCAGCAGGGGACAGGGGACTAATGAAAAACTGTTTTTT,CASRGQGTNEKLFF
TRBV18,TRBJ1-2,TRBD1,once,TGTGCCAGCTCAAATACAGGGGGAAAAGACTATGGCTACACCTTC,CASSNTGGKDYGYTF
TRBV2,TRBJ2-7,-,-,TGTGCCAGCGGAGGAGGGATCGAGCAGTACTTC,CASGGGIEQYF
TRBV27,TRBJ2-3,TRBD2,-,TGTGCCAGCAGCCCCACAGCGGGAAGAGCCACAGATACGCAGTATTTT,CASSPTAGRATDTQYF
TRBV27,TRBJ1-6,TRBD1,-,TGTGCCAGCAGTCCGTGGACAGGGACTGTTTCCTATAATTCACCCCTCCACTTT,CASSPWTGTVSYNSPLHF
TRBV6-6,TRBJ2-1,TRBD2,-,TGTGCCAGCAGTAAAATAGCGGGAATTGGCTACAATGAGCAGTTCTTC,CASSKIAGIGYNEQFF
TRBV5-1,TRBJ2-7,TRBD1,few,TGCGCCAGCAGCTCGAGGACAGGGACCTACGAGCAGTACTTC,CASSSRTGTYEQYF
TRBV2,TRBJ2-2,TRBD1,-,TGTGCCAGCTGGGGACAGGGTAACACCGGGGAGCTGTTTTTT,CASWGQGNTGELFF
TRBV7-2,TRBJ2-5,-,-,TGTGCCAGCAGCGAAGTACTAGTAACCCAGTACTTC,CASSEVLVTQYF
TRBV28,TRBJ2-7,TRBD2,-,TGTGCCAGCAGCTCTCCGGGACTAGCGGGAGCTGGGGCCGAGCAGTACTTC,CASSSPGLAGAGAEQYF
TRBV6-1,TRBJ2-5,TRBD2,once,TGTGCCAGCAGTGCCCGAGACCGGGGGGGAGAGACCCAGTACTTC,CASSARDRGGETQYF
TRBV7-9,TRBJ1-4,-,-,TGTGCCAGCAGCTTATCCCCCCTGACAGAACCGAATGAAAAACTGTTTTTT,CASSLSPLTEPNEKLFF
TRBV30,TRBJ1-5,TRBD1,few,TGTGCCTGGAGTGTACTGACAGGGACGCAGCCCCAGCATTTT,CAWSVLTGTQPQHF
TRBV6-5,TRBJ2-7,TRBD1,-,TGTGCCAGCAGTCCCGGGACAGATACCTACGAGCAGTACTTC,CASSPGTDTYEQYF
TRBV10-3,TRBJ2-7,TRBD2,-,TGTGCCATCGGACTAGCGGGAGCCTACGAGCAGTACTTC,CAIGLAGAYEQYF
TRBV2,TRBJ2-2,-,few,TGTGCCAGCAGTGAAAGTCCAGGCTACGGGGAGCTGTTTTTT,CASSESPGYGELFF
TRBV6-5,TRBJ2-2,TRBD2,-,TGTGCCAGCAGTTTACTAGCGGGGGGAAGGTCCGGGGAGCTGTTTTTT,CASSLLAGGRSGELFF
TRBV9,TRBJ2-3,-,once,TGTGCCAGCAGCGTCGGGGGAATCCCCACAGATACGCAGTATTTT,CASSVGGIPTDTQYF
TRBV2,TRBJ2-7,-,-,TGTGCCAGCAGTGTGGAGGTCTACGAGCAGTACTTC,CASSVEVYEQYF
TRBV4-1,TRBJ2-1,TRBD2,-,TGCGCCAGCAGCCAACGCGGGGGGGCCGCCGGCAATGAGCAGTTCTTC,CASSQRGGAAGNEQFF
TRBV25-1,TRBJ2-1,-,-,TGTGCCAGCAGCCGAGGGGGGGCGGGGAGCTCCTACAATGAGCAGTTCTTC,CASSRGGAGSSYNEQFF
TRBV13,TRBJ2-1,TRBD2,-,TGTGCCAGCAGCTTAGTGGTTGCGGGGGGGCCGTCAGGTGAGCAGTTCTTC,CASSLVVAGGPSGEQFF
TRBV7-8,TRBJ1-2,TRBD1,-,TGTGCCAGCAGTCTACCGGGACAGGGGGCATATGGTGGCTACACCTTC,CASSLPGQGAYGGYTF
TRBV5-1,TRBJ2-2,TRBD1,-,TGCGCCAGCAGCTCCCGGGGACAGGGGTCGGGGATTGCCGGGGAGCTGTTTTTT,CASSSRGQGSGIAGELFF
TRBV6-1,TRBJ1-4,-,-,TGTGCCACCTTAGGGCGGGGAGGAGATGAAAAACTGTTTTTT,CATLGRGGDEKLFF
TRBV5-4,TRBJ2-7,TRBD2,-,TGTGCCAGCAGCGACCGTCTAGCGGGGGCCTACGAGCAGTACTTC,CASSDRLAGAYEQYF
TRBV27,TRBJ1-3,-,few,TGTGCCAGCAGTTTAAGGAGGGGTTCTGGAAACACCATATATTTT,CASSLRRGSGNTIYF
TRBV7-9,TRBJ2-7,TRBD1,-,TGTGCCAGCAGCTTAGTAGGGCGGGGACAGGACCACGAGCAGTACTTC,CASSLVGRGQDHEQYF
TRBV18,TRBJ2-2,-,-,TGTGCCAGCTCCCTACAGGTAGACACCGGGGAGCTGTTTTTT,CASSLQVDTGELFF
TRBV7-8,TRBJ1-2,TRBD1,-,TGTGCCAGCAGCCGGACAGGGGACTATGGCTACACCTTC,CASSRTGDYGYTF
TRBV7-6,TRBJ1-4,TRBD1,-,TGTGCCAGCAGCTTATATTTGGGACAGGGTAATGAAAAACTGTTTTTT,CASSLYLGQGNEKLFF
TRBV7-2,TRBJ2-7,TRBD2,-,TGTGCCAGCAGCCGCCCACTAGCGGGAATCCACGAGCAGTACTTC,CASSRPLAGIHEQYF